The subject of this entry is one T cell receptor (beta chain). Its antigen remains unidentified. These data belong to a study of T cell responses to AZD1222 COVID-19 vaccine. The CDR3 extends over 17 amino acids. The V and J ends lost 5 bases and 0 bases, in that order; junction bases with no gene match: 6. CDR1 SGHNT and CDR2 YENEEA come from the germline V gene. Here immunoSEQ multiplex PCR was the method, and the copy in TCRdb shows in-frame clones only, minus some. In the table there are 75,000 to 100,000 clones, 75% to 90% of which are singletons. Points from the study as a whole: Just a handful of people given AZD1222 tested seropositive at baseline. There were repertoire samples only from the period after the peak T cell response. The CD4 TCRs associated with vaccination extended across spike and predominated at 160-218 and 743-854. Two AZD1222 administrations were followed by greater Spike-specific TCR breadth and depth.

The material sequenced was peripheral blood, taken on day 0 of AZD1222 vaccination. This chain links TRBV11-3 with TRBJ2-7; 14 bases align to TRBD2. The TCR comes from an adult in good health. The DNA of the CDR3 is TGTGCCAGCAGCCAAGCCGGGACTAGCGGGAGCTCCTACGAGCAGTACTTC. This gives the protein CASSQAGTSGSSYEQYF.